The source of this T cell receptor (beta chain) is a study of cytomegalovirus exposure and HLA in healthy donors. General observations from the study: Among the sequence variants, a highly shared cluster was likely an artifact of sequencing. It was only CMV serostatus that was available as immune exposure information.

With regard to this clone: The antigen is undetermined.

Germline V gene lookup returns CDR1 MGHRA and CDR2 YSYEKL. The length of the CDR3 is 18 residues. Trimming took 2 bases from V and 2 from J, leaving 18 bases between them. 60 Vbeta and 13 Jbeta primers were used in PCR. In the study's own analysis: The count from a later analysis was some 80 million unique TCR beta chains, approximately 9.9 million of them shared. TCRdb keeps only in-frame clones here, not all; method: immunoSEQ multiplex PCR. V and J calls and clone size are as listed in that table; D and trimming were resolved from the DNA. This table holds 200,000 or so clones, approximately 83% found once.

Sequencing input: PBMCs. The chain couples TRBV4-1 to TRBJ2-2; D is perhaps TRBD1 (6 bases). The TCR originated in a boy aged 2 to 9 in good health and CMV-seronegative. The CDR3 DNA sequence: TGCGCCAGCAGCCAACACGGAGTACAGGGTAAAAACACCGGGGAGCTGTTTTTT. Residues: CASSQHGVQGKNTGELFF.